This T cell receptor (beta chain) derives from a study of shared clonotypes between healthy human individuals. Study-level findings and limits: Naive subsets generally exceeded memory subsets in estimated richness.

A remark on this clone: Its antigen is unknown. The sample has other DNA sequences that encode this CDR3 too.

Positively selected for CCR7, the CD45RO-negative cells used as naive CD8 cells excluded terminally differentiated effector memory CD45RA+ cells. Clones were sequenced by immunoSEQ multiplex PCR, and TCRdb holds only the in-frame ones, with some missing. The data contain some 2.1 million clones, 93% of them seen just once; the ten biggest clones take up approximately 1.7%. The sample taken for sequencing was naive CD8+ T cells from PBMCs. This sequence originates from a man between 18 and 29 years old in good health. Some clones in this sample may be carry-over from other donors' samples.

The CDR3 DNA sequence: TGTGCCACCAGCAGAGAGGCAGGGGTCAACTATGGCTACACCTTC. Encoded protein: CATSREAGVNYGYTF. The V call is TRBV15, the J call TRBJ1-2; the D gene is possibly TRBD1 (6 bases). V gave up 0 bases and J gave up 2 bases, with 10 bases separating them. The CDR3 extends over 15 amino acids. The germline V gene has CDR1 LNHNV and CDR2 YYDKDF (reference sequence).